This TCR beta chain was observed in a study of CD8+ T cells in alopecia areata. Background on the study: Oral tofacitinib, 5 to 10 mg twice daily, was given in an open-label trial. Patients remained on tofacitinib for 6 to 18 months and then went 6 months without it.

Lesional scalp punch biopsies and peripheral blood were collected from alopecia areata patients. Reverse transcription of extracted RNA yielded cDNA, which provided the sequencing template. Measured with immunoSEQ multiplex PCR; TCRdb has only the in-frame clones, and not every one. The sample has about 150,000 clones, around 86% seen once. V was pared by 3 bases and J by 0 bases, with 1 base of the junction left unmatched. This CDR3 spans 16 amino acids. Germline values: CDR1 SGHRS, CDR2 YFSETQ. The sequences come from CD8+ T cells sorted from blood, collected at week 0. The receptor was derived from a human donor with alopecia areata. J is TRBJ2-2 and V is TRBV5-1; 11 bases match TRBD1. The CDR3 sequence: CASSSGQGANTGELFF. For the CDR3, the DNA is TGCGCCAGCAGCTCGGGACAGGGGGCGAACACCGGGGAGCTGTTTTTT.